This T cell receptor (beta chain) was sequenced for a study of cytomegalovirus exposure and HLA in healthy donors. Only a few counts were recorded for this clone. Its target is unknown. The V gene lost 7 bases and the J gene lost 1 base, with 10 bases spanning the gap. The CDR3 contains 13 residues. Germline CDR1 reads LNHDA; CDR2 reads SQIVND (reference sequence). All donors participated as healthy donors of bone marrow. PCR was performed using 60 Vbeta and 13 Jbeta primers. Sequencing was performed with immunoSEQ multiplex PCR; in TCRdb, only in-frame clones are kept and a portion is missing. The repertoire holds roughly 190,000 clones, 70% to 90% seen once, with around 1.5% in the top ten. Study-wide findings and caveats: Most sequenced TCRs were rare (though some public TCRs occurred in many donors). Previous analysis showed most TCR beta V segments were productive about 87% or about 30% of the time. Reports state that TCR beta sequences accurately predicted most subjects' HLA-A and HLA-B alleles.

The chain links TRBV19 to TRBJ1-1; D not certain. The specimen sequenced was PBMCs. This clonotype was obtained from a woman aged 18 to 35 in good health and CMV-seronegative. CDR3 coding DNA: TGTGCCAGTATTGGGCGGGGGAACACTGAAGCTTTCTTT. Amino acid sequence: CASIGRGNTEAFF.